The 31 T cell receptor beta chains in this list originate from one sample, sequenced in a study of blood T cell repertoires in COVID-19. This table comes from immunoSEQ multiplex PCR, and its TCRdb copy is limited to in-frame clones, with some not included. The sample consists of around 140,000 clones, over 70% of them appearing once. The sample was peripheral blood. These receptors originate from a man aged 50 to 60 with active COVID-19.

This chain links TRBV11-2 with TRBJ1-2; D remains unclear. This CDR3 has 17 amino acids. V was pared by 5 bases and J by 4 bases, with 23 bases between. Germline CDR1 SGHAT, CDR2 FQNNGV. CDR3 amino acids: CASSPSPRVGVGYGYTF. CDR3 sequence (DNA): TGTGCCAGCAGCCCATCCCCCAGAGTCGGGGTGGGCTATGGCTACACCTTC.

The V gene is TRBV25-1, the J gene TRBJ1-1; D unclear. This CDR3 spans 15 amino acids. Trimming took 3 bases from V and 1 from J, leaving 12 bases between them. Per germline, CDR1 MGHDK and CDR2 SYGVNS. CDR3 amino acids: CASSDPRSGNTEAFF. The CDR3 DNA sequence: TGTGCCAGCAGTGATCCCCGATCGGGGAACACTGAAGCTTTCTTT.

This clone was detected once. The V call is TRBV2, the J call TRBJ2-5; D is perhaps TRBD2 (6 bases). The germline gives CDR1 SNHLY, CDR2 FYNNEI. Trimming cost V 9 bases and J 1 base, with 12 bases left between them. The CDR3 length is 13 residues. CDR3 DNA sequence: TGTGCCAGAAGGGACTGGAGCCAAGAGACCCAGTACTTC. It translates to CARRDWSQETQYF.

This chain uses TRBV5-8 with TRBJ1-3; the D is unclear. Trimming took off 5 bases at V and 4 bases at J, with 16 bases between the two ends. This CDR3 has 15 amino acids. From germline, CDR1 is SGHTS and CDR2 YDEGEE. The CDR3 loop is CASSRPGSIGNTIYF. CDR3 DNA sequence: TGTGCCAGCAGTCGCCCGGGGTCGATAGGAAACACCATATATTTT.

V gene TRBV25-1 combines with J gene TRBJ2-5, with 11 bases identical to TRBD2. Trimming removed 7 bases from V and 7 bases from J; junction bases left unmatched: 8. The CDR3 length is 14 residues. Germline lookup yields CDR1 MGHDK and CDR2 SYGVNS. The CDR3 DNA follows: TGTGCCAGCACCCCGCCTAGCGGGGGGATGACCCAGTACTTC. This sequence encodes CASTPPSGGMTQYF.

The chain uses TRBV15 and TRBJ1-1, with D unresolved. Germline CDR1 reads LNHNV; CDR2 reads YYDKDF (reference sequence). CDR3 size: 15 residues. V was cut by 1 base and J by 0 bases, with 9 bases left in between. The CDR3 region is CATSRARLLNTEAFF. As DNA, the CDR3 is TGTGCCACCAGCAGAGCTAGGCTGCTGAACACTGAAGCTTTCTTT.

The genes are TRBV7-2 and TRBJ2-5, with 7 bases identical to TRBD2. Germline trimming cut 7 bases from V and 4 bases from J; bases unmatched to any gene: 6. Germline assignment: CDR1 SGHTA and CDR2 FQGNSA. The CDR3 has 13 residues. CDR3 residues: CASTSGGGETQYF. In nucleotides, the CDR3 is TGTGCCAGCACCTCTGGGGGGGGAGAGACCCAGTACTTC.

The CDR3 here is CASSNLRGGNEQYF. CDR3 DNA sequence: TGTGCCAGCAGCAACCTTCGGGGGGGCAACGAGCAGTACTTC. The rearrangement joins TRBV11-1 to TRBJ2-7; 8 bases are shared with TRBD2. The junction had 8 bases not matched to a gene; V was cut back by 5 bases and J by 5 bases. CDR3 length: 14 residues. From germline, CDR1 is SGHAT and CDR2 FQDESV (reference sequence).

The V call is TRBV11-2, the J call TRBJ1-6, with D perhaps TRBD1 (6 bases). The CDR3 totals 16 residues. V was pared by 0 bases and J by 7 bases, with 13 bases between. The germline CDR1 and CDR2 sequences are SGHAT and FQNNGV. The CDR3 loop reads CASSLDRGGRNSPLHF. CDR3 in DNA: TGTGCCAGCAGCTTAGATAGGGGGGGCCGAAATTCACCCCTCCACTTT.

The genes are TRBV9 and TRBJ2-3, with 10 bases identical to TRBD2. V lost 4 bases to trimming and J lost 0 bases; unmatched junction nucleotides: 14. This CDR3 contains 19 residues. Germline CDR1 and CDR2: SGDLS and YYNGEE. Written as DNA, the CDR3 is TGTGCCAGCAGCCTTAAAGGGACTAGCGTTTTTGCTAGCACAGATACGCAGTATTTT. This codes for CASSLKGTSVFASTDTQYF.

This chain connects TRBV4-1 to TRBJ1-1, with D hard to call. The CDR3 contains 14 residues. The V and J ends lost 11 bases and 0 bases respectively, with 16 bases between them. Per the germline V gene, CDR1 is MGHRA and CDR2 is YSYEKL. The chain's CDR3 is CAAASRTLNTEAFF. In nucleotides, the CDR3 is TGCGCCGCCGCAAGTCGGACTCTGAACACTGAAGCTTTCTTT.

The J gene is TRBJ2-6, the V gene TRBV7-9; TRBD2 agrees at 11 bases. Germline CDR1 reads SEHNR; CDR2 reads FQNEAQ (reference sequence). CDR3 size: 18 residues. V lost 3 bases, J lost 2 bases, and 6 bases stayed unmatched. Here the CDR3 reads CASSFWLAGGTGANVLTF. The CDR3, as DNA: TGTGCCAGCAGCTTTTGGCTAGCGGGGGGCACTGGGGCCAACGTCCTGACTTTC.

This rearrangement joins TRBV30 to TRBJ1-1; 8 nucleotides agree with TRBD1. The trim removed 1 base at V and 5 bases at J, leaving 6 bases unmatched. Germline assignment: CDR1 GTSNPN and CDR2 SVGIG (reference sequence). The CDR3 loop spans 14 amino acids. This chain's CDR3 is CAWSGGQGLTEAFF. The CDR3 bases are TGTGCCTGGAGTGGAGGACAGGGCTTAACTGAAGCTTTCTTT.

The rearrangement links TRBV6-5 to TRBJ2-7; 9 bases fit TRBD2. CDR1 MNHEY and CDR2 SVGAGI come from the germline V gene. With V trimmed by 11 bases and J by 1 base, 12 bases remained unmatched. The CDR3 extends over 15 amino acids. Here the CDR3 DNA reads TGTGCCCTACGGCGGACTAGCGACTCGTCCTACGAGCAGTACTTC. Protein product: CALRRTSDSSYEQYF.

The rearrangement links TRBV2 to TRBJ2-7; 7 nucleotides match TRBD2. CDR1 is SNHLY, CDR2 FYNNEI, per germline. This CDR3 has 13 residues. The ends lost 5 bases at V and 4 bases at J; junction bases unmatched: 5. Written as DNA, the CDR3 is TGTGCCAGCAGTCCGAGCGGGGAATACGAGCAGTACTTC. It codes for CASSPSGEYEQYF. The full variable domain, with the rest looked up from reference TRBV2 and TRBJ2-7, is EPEVTQTPSHQVTQMGQEVILRCVPISNHLYFYWYRQILGQKVEFLVSFYNNEISEKSEIFDDQFSVERPDGSNFTLKIRSTKLEDSAMYFCASSPSGEYEQYFGPGTRLTVT.

The chain joins TRBV30 to TRBJ2-3, with 14 nucleotides matching TRBD2. This CDR3 spans 17 amino acids. Germline CDR1 GTSNPN, CDR2 SVGIG (reference sequence). The V and J ends lost 5 bases and 2 bases, in that order; junction bases with no gene match: 9. The CDR3: CAWAPGLAGAHTDTQYF. In DNA form, the CDR3 reads TGTGCCTGGGCCCCGGGACTAGCGGGGGCCCACACAGATACGCAGTATTTT.

The chain employs TRBV6-5 and TRBJ1-1; no firm D call. The CDR3 is 15 amino acids. Germline V gives CDR1 MNHEY, CDR2 SVGAGI. The V gene lost 6 bases and the J gene lost 1 base, with 15 bases spanning the gap. The chain's CDR3 is CASRPRQTWNTEAFF. The CDR3 coding sequence is TGTGCCAGCAGGCCAAGGCAGACATGGAACACTGAAGCTTTCTTT.

The genes are TRBV5-1 and TRBJ2-3; 8 nucleotides match TRBD2. Germline trimming cut 1 base from V and 0 bases from J; bases unmatched to any gene: 7. Germline loops: CDR1 SGHRS, CDR2 YFSETQ. The CDR3 sequence is 17 residues long. The CDR3 spells CASSLSSGGSSTDTQYF. The CDR3, as DNA: TGCGCCAGCAGCTTGTCCAGCGGGGGTTCTAGCACAGATACGCAGTATTTT.

CDR3 coding DNA: TGCGCCAGCAGCCAAGTAGCCGGGACAGGGAGAGGAGATACGCAGTATTTT. Its translation: CASSQVAGTGRGDTQYF. This chain uses TRBV4-1 with TRBJ2-3; TRBD1 aligns across 9 bases. Germline V gene lookup returns CDR1 MGHRA and CDR2 YSYEKL. V shed 1 base and J 5 bases; nucleotides not matched to a gene: 10. The CDR3 runs to 17 residues.

The chain joins TRBV5-5 to TRBJ2-3, with TRBD1 as a possible D gene (5 bases). The CDR3 has 14 amino acids. V was clipped by 1 base and J by 2 bases, with 8 bases between them. Germline loops: CDR1 SGHKS, CDR2 YYEKEE (reference sequence). The DNA of the CDR3 is TGTGCCAGCAGCTTGCCAGGGAACACAGATACGCAGTATTTT. Translation: CASSLPGNTDTQYF.

The chain uses TRBV7-9 and TRBJ2-7; TRBD2 matches at 10 bases. V lost 4 bases and J lost 6; bases outside the gene matches: 12. CDR3 size: 16 residues. Germline CDR1 is SEHNR and CDR2 is FQNEAQ (reference sequence). The CDR3 here is CASSSYSGGSFAEQYF. DNA for the CDR3: TGTGCCAGCAGCTCGTATAGCGGGGGGTCCTTCGCCGAGCAGTACTTC.

This chain connects TRBV10-3 to TRBJ1-5, with 10 bases aligning to TRBD1. The germline V gene encodes CDR1 ENHRY and CDR2 SYGVKD. The CDR3 extends over 14 amino acids. Trimming at V came to 6 bases and at J to 6 bases, leaving 5 bases not matched to a gene. The CDR3 region has the DNA TGTGCCATCAGCGGACAGGGGGTGAGTCAGCCCCAGCATTTT. Encoded protein: CAISGQGVSQPQHF.

Notes on this clone: Other DNA sequences in this specimen translate into the identical CDR3. The V and J genes are TRBV29-1 and TRBJ2-1; D possibly corresponds to TRBD1 (6 bases). Germline V gene sequence: CDR1 SQVTM, CDR2 ANQGSEA. The V and J ends lost 4 bases and 0 bases respectively, with 10 bases between them. CDR3 length equals 14 residues. CDR3 nucleotides: TGCAGCGTTGTGGTCAGGGGCTCCTACAATGAGCAGTTCTTC. Residues: CSVVVRGSYNEQFF.

The chain joins TRBV5-3 to TRBJ1-3; D is undetermined. TRBV5-3 is treated as an ORF (open reading frame) with a function not yet certain. CDR3 length: 15 residues. V lost 4 bases to trimming and J lost 7 bases, with 18 bases between them. The CDR3 spells CARSRGGGRWNTIYF. In DNA, the CDR3 is TGTGCCAGAAGCCGGGGTGGAGGGCGCTGGAACACCATATATTTT.

The rearrangement links TRBV5-1 to TRBJ2-5; unclear D gene. The V end lost 0 bases, the J end lost 3 bases, and 12 bases lay between the germline ends. This CDR3 is built from 15 residues. The V gene's germline CDR1 is SGHRS and CDR2 YFSETQ. CDR3 residues: CASSLADAVKETQYF. In nucleotides, the CDR3 is TGCGCCAGCAGCTTGGCCGATGCGGTTAAAGAGACCCAGTACTTC. The complete variable domain, with remaining parts taken from reference TRBV5-1 and TRBJ2-5, reads KAGVTQTPRYLIKTRGQQVTLSCSPISGHRSVSWYQQTPGQGLQFLFEYFSETQRNKGNFPGRFSGRQFSNSRSEMNVSTLELGDSALYLCASSLADAVKETQYFGPGTRLLVL.

The chain carries TRBV5-1 and TRBJ2-3, with a possible D match to TRBD2 (5 bases). Trimming cost V 4 bases and J 6 bases, with 12 bases left between them. The CDR3 runs to 13 residues. Germline assignment: CDR1 SGHRS and CDR2 YFSETQ. The DNA of the CDR3 is TGCGCCAGCAGCCCCCGTACGGGGGATACGCAGTATTTT. It encodes CASSPRTGDTQYF.

The chain is built from TRBV21-1 and TRBJ2-1; TRBD2 is the table's D call, not checked against the DNA. TRBV21-1 is listed as a pseudogene. The CDR3 totals 14 residues. CDR3 amino acids: CASRWTSGGRCLFF. CDR3 DNA: TGTGCCAGCAGATGGACTAGCGGGGGCCGCTGTTTGTTCTTC.

The rearrangement uses TRBV6-1 and TRBJ2-7; D might be TRBD1 (6 bases). The CDR3 extends over 18 amino acids. Germline V CDR1 and CDR2: MNHNS, SASEGT. Trimming took 2 bases from V and 4 from J, leaving 24 bases between them. The CDR3 region has the DNA TGTGCCAGCAGTGAAAGGCTTTTTTCGGGGACACAAAAGTACGAGCAGTACTTC. Encoded protein: CASSERLFSGTQKYEQYF.

The V call is TRBV5-1, the J call TRBJ2-7, with 7 bases aligning to TRBD1. Germline V gene sequence: CDR1 SGHRS, CDR2 YFSETQ. J lost 3 bases, V lost 2 bases, and 5 bases had no gene match. The CDR3 is made up of 14 amino acids. CDR3 protein: CASSFSRQGYEQYF. The CDR3 region has the DNA TGCGCCAGCAGCTTTTCCCGACAGGGCTACGAGCAGTACTTC.

The gene calls are TRBV7-8 and TRBJ1-6; 7 nucleotides align to TRBD1. V dropped 5 bases and J dropped 0; count of bases not matched to a gene: 4. CDR3 length: 16 amino acids. Germline-derived CDR1 and CDR2 are SGHVS and FQNEAQ. CDR3 nucleotide sequence: TGTGCCAGCAGCCGGACAGGTAGCTCCTATAATTCACCCCTCCACTTT. Translating gives CASSRTGSSYNSPLHF.

The chain links TRBV10-2 to TRBJ1-3; D is ambiguous. The CDR3 totals 16 residues. CDR1 and CDR2 from the germline V gene are WSHSY and SAAADI. Between the trimmed V and J ends, which lost 3 bases and 0 bases, there was a span of 12 bases. This CDR3 reads CASSDPGGFSGNTIYF. CDR3 in DNA: TGCGCCAGCAGTGATCCCGGCGGGTTCTCTGGAAACACCATATATTTT.